Below, one T cell receptor (beta chain) is given with its context. The antigen is unknown. This sample is drawn from a study of CD8 T cells in ankylosing spondylitis. Findings of the study overall: Several of the motif variants were reported before in synovial fluid and blood from reactive arthritis. Clones linked to disease, bearing a CD8+ phenotype, were relatively rare in peripheral blood. Ankylosing spondylitis blood seemed to carry a telltale TCR beta motif made of roughly 8 highly homologous variants. Disease-linked clones reportedly concentrated significantly in matched ankylosing spondylitis synovial fluid.

Germline-derived CDR1 and CDR2 are SQVTM and ANQGSEA. The CDR3 covers 13 residues. The V gene lost 6 bases and the J gene lost 3 bases, with 11 bases spanning the gap. Library preparation for TCR beta used quantitative 5'-RACE with molecular barcodes. Using its own MiXCR run on the 5' RACE reads, TCRdb lists one record per CDR3 protein. The sample gives fewer than 650,000 distinct CDR3 sequences, roughly 13% of which show up once; approximately 6.2% is in the top ten. This chain connects TRBV29-1 to TRBJ1-4; D ambiguous. This receptor was identified in a male donor with ankylosing spondylitis. Sequenced input: blood, either unsorted or a sorted T cell fraction (not recorded which). CDR3 coding DNA: TGCAGCGTCTGGTATCGTGCTAATGAAAAACTGTTTTTT. This translates into CSVWYRANEKLFF.